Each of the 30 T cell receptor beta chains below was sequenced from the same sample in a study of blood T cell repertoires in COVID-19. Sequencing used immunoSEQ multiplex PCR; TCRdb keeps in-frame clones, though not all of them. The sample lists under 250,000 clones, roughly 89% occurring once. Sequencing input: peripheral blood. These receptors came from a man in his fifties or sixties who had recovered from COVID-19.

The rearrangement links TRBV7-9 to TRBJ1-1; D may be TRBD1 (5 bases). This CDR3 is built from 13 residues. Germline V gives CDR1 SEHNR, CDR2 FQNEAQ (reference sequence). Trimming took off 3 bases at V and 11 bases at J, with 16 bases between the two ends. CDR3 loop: CASSLQGGLAAFF. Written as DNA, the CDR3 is TGTGCCAGCAGCTTGCAGGGAGGGTTGGCTGCTTTCTTT.

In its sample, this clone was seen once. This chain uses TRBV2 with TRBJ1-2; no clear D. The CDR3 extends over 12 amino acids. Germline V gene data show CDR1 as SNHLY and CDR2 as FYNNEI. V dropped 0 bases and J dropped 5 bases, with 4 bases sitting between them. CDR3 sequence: CASSEAQYGYTF. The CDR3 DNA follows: TGTGCCAGCAGTGAAGCGCAGTATGGCTACACCTTC.

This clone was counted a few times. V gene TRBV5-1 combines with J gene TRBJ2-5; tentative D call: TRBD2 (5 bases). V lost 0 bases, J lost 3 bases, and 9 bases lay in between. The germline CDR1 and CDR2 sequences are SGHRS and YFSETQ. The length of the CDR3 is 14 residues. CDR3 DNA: TGCGCCAGCAGCTTGGCGAGGGAAAAAGAGACCCAGTACTTC. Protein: CASSLAREKETQYF.

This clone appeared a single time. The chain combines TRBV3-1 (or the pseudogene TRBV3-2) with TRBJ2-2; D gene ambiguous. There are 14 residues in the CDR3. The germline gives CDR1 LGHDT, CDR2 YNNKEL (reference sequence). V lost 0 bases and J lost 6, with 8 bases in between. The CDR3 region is CASSQDPSPGELFF. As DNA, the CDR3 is TGTGCCAGCAGCCAAGATCCCTCCCCCGGGGAGCTGTTTTTT.

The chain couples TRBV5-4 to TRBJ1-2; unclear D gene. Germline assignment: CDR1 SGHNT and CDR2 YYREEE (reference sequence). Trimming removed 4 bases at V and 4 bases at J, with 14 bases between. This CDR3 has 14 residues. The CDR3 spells CASSGTSVGYGYTF. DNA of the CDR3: TGTGCCAGCAGCGGTACCTCGGTCGGCTATGGCTACACCTTC. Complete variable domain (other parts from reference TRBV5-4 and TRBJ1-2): ETGVTQSPTHLIKTRGQQVTLRCSSQSGHNTVSWYQQALGQGPQFIFQYYREEENGRGNFPPRFSGLQFPNYSSELNVNALELDDSALYLCASSGTSVGYGYTFGSGTRLTVV.

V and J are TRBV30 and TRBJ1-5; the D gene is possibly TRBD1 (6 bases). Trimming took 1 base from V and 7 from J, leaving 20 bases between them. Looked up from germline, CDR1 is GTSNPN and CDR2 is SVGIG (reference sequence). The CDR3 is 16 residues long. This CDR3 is CAWSAFVGLGGQPQHF. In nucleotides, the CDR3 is TGTGCCTGGAGTGCTTTTGTCGGGCTAGGGGGACAGCCCCAGCATTTT.

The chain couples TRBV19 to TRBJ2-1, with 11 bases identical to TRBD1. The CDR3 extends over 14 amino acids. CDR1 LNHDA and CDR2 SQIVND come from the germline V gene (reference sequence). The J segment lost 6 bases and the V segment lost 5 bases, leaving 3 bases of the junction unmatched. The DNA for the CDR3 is TGTGCCAGTAGTGGGACAGGGGGGCTCAATGAGCAGTTCTTC. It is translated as CASSGTGGLNEQFF.

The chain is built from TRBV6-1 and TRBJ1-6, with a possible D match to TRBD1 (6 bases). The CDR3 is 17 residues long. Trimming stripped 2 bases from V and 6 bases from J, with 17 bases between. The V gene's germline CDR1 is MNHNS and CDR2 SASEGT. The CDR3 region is CASSERAGALPNSPLHF. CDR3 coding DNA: TGTGCCAGCAGTGAACGGGCAGGGGCGTTACCTAATTCACCCCTCCACTTT.

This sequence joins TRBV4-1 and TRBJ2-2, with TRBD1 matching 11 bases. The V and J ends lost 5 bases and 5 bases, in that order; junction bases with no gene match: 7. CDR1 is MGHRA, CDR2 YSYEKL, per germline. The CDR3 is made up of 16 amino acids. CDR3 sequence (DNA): TGCGCCAGCAGCAACGGACAGGGGGCGATAACCGGGGAGCTGTTTTTT. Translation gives CASSNGQGAITGELFF.

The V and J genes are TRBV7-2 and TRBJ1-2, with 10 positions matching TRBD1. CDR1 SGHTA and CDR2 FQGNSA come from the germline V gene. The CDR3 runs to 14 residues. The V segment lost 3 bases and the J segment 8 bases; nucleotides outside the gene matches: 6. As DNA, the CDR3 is TGTGCCAGCAGCTTCACCGGGACAGGGGTAGGCTACACCTTC. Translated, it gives CASSFTGTGVGYTF.

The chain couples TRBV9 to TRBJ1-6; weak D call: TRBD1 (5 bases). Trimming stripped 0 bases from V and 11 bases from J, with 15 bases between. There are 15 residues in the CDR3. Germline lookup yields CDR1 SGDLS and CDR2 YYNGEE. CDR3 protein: CASSVADTGSTPLHF. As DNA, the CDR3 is TGTGCCAGCAGCGTAGCGGACACCGGTTCGACACCCCTCCACTTT.

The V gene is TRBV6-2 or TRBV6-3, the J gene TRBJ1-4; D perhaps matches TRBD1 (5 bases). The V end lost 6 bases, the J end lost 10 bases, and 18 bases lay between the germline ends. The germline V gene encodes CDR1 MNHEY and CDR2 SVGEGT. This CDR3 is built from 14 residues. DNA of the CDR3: TGTGCCAGCAGCTCCTCGGGGGAGAGAGGAAAACTGTTTTTT. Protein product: CASSSSGERGKLFF.

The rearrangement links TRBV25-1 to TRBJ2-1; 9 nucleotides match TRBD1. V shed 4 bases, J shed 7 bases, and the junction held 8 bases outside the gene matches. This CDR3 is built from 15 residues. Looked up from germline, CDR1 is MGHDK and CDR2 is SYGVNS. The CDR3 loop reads CASSVAGTGLNEQFF. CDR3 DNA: TGTGCCAGCAGTGTCGCCGGGACAGGGCTGAATGAGCAGTTCTTC. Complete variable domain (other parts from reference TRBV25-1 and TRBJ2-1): EADIYQTPRYLVIGTGKKITLECSQTMGHDKMYWYQQDPGMELHLIHYSYGVNSTEKGDLSSESTVSRIRTEHFPLTLESARPSHTSQYLCASSVAGTGLNEQFFGPGTRLTVL.

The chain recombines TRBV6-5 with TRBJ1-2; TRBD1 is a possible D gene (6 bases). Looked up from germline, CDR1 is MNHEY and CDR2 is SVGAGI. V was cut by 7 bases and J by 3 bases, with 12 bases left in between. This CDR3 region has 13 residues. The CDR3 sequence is CASIGSGDYGYTF. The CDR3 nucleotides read TGTGCCAGCATAGGATCAGGGGACTATGGCTACACCTTC.

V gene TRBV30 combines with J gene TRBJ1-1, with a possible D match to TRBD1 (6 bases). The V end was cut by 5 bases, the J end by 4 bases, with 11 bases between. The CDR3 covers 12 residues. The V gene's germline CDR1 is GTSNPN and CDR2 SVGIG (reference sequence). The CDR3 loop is CAWGRGTTEAFF. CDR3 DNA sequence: TGTGCCTGGGGGAGGGGGACCACTGAAGCTTTCTTT. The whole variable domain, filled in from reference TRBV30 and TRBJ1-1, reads SQTIHQWPATLVQPVGSPLSLECTVEGTSNPNLYWYRQAAGRGLQLLFYSVGIGQISSEVPQNLSASRPQDRQFILSSKKLLLSDSGFYLCAWGRGTTEAFFGQGTRLTVV.

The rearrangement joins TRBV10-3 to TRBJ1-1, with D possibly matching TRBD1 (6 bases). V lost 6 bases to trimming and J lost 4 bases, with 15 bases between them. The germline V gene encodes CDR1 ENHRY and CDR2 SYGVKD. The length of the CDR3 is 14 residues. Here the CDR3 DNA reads TGTGCCATCAGGATGAGGACAGAGAGCACTGAAGCTTTCTTT. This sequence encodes CAIRMRTESTEAFF.

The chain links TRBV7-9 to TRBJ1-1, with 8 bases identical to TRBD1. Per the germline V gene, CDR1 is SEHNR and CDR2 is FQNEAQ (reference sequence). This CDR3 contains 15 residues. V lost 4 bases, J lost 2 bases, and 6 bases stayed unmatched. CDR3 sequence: CASSSRDRKNTEAFF. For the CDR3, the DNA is TGTGCCAGCAGCTCCCGGGACAGGAAAAACACTGAAGCTTTCTTT. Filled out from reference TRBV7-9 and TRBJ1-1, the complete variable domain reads DTGVSQNPRHKITKRGQNVTFRCDPISEHNRLYWYRQTLGQGPEFLTYFQNEAQLEKSRLLSDRFSAERPKGSFSTLEIQRTEQGDSAMYLCASSSRDRKNTEAFFGQGTRLTVV.

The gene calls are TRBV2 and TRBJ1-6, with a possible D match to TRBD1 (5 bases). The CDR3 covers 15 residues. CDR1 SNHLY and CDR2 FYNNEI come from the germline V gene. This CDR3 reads CTSTREGSYNSPLHF. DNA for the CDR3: TGTACCTCGACGAGGGAGGGGTCCTATAATTCACCCCTCCACTTT.

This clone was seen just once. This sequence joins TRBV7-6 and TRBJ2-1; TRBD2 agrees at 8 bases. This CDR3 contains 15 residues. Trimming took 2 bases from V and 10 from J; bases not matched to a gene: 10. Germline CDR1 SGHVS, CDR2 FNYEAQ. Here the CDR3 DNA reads TGTGCCAGCAGCTTACTGGGAGCGGGAGTTGGAGAGCAGTTCTTC. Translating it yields CASSLLGAGVGEQFF.

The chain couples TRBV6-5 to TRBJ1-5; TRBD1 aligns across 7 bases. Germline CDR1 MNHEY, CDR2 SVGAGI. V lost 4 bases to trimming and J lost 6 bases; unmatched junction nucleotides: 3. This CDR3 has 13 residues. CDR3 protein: CASSSSGGQPQHF. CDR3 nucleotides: TGTGCCAGCAGTTCCTCAGGGGGTCAGCCCCAGCATTTT.

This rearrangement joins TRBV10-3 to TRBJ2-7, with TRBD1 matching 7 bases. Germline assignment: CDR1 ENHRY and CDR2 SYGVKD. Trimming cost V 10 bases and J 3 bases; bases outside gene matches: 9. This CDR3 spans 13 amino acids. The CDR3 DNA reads TGTGCCAGCGCCGGACAGGACAACTACGAGCAGTACTTC. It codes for CASAGQDNYEQYF.

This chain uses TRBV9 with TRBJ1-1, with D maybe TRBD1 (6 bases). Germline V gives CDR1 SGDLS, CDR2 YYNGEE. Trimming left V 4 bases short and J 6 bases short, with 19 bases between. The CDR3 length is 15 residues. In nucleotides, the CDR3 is TGTGCCAGCAGCACCCTACAGGGCGGGTTTCCTGAAGCTTTCTTT. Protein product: CASSTLQGGFPEAFF.

CDR3 sequence reads: CASTVQGIAGDTQYF. Here the CDR3 DNA reads TGTGCCAGCACTGTTCAGGGGATCGCGGGAGATACGCAGTATTTT. This chain connects TRBV28 to TRBJ2-3; tentative D call: TRBD1 (6 bases). Looked up from germline, CDR1 is MDHEN and CDR2 is SYDVKM. The CDR3 sequence is 15 residues long. V was cut by 7 bases and J by 5 bases, with 19 bases left in between.

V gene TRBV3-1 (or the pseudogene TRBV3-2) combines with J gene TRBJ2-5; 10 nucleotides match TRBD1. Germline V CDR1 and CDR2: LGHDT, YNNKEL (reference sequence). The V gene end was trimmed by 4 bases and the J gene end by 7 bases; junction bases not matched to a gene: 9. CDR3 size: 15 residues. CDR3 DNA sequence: TGTGCCAGCAGCCTCCGGGACAGGGGCAGGGGGACCCAGTACTTC. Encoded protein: CASSLRDRGRGTQYF.

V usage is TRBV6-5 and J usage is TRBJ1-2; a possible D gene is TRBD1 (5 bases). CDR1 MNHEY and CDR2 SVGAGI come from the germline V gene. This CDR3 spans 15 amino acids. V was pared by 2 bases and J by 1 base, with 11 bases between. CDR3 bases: TGTGCCAGCAGTTACGGGGCAGGACATAACTATGGCTACACCTTC. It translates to CASSYGAGHNYGYTF.

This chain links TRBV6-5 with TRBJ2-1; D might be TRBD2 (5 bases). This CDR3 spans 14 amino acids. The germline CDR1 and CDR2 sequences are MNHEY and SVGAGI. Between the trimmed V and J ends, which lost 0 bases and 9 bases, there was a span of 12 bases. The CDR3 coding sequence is TGTGCCAGCAGTTACTCTAGAGGGCGGACTGAGCAGTTCTTC. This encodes CASSYSRGRTEQFF.

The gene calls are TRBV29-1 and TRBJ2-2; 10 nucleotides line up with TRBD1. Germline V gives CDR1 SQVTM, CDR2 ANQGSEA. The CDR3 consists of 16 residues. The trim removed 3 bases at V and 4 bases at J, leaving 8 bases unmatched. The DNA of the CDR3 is TGCAGCGTTGATGCTCCCGGGACAGGGGCCACCGGGGAGCTGTTTTTT. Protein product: CSVDAPGTGATGELFF.

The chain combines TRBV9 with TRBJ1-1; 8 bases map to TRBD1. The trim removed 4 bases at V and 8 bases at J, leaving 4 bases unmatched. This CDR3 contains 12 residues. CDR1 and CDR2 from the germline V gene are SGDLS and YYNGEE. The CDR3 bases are TGTGCCAGCAGCCTCGGGACAGGCGAAGCTTTCTTT. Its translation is CASSLGTGEAFF.

The CDR3 DNA sequence: TGTGCCAGCAGTTACGCAGGGTCCCCAGATACGCAGTATTTT. It yields the protein CASSYAGSPDTQYF. J is TRBJ2-3 and V is TRBV6-6, with D maybe TRBD1 (5 bases). V lost 2 bases, J lost 4 bases, and 10 bases lay in between. The V gene's germline CDR1 is MNHNY and CDR2 SVGAGI (reference sequence). This CDR3 is 14 amino acids long.

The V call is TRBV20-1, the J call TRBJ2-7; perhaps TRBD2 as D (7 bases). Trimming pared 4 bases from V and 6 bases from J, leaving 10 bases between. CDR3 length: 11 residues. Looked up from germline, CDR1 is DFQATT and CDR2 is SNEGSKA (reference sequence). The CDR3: CSAKRGGEQYF. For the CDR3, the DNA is TGCAGTGCTAAGAGGGGGGGCGAGCAGTACTTC.